Given below is one TCR beta chain in context. The sample belongs to a study of blood T cell repertoires in COVID-19. The V and J ends lost 4 bases and 4 bases respectively, with 17 bases between them. This CDR3 has 16 amino acids. CDR1 and CDR2 from the germline V gene are MNHNS and SASEGT. Repertoires were generated with immunoSEQ multiplex PCR, while TCRdb's copy carries only in-frame clones and drops some. The sample yields approximately 500,000 clones, approximately 88% seen once. The source is a woman between 50 and 59 years old with COVID-19, enrolled during active disease. The sequenced sample consisted of peripheral blood. The rearrangement joins TRBV6-1 to TRBJ2-1; a weak D match, TRBD2 (6 bases). The chain's CDR3 is CASSARGSGRYNEQFF. In DNA form, the CDR3 reads TGTGCCAGCAGTGCCCGGGGGAGTGGGCGTTACAATGAGCAGTTCTTC.